A single sample is the source of the 3 T cell receptor beta chains below, sequenced in a study of tissue T cells after allogeneic stem cell transplantation. Time point indicated: mouse harvest day 14 after allogeneic transplant. Tail vein injection delivered 10^7 T-cell-depleted bone marrow cells and 10^6 splenic CD5+ T cells. Measured with immunoSEQ multiplex PCR; TCRdb has only the in-frame clones, and not every one. The sample has around 2,200 clones, less than 55% seen once. The sample consisted of liver tissue. The origin of the receptors is a female BALB/c mouse given C57BL/6 T cells with graft-versus-host disease after an allogeneic hematopoietic cell transplant.

Regarding this clone: The genes are named according to mouse. Sequencing ends 1 residue short of the CDR3 end; the germline J gene provides the rest. The rearrangement joins TRBV13-3 to TRBJ2-5; 12 bases line up with TRBD1. Germline CDR1 reads NNHDY; CDR2 reads SYVADS. The CDR3 has 14 amino acids. After removal of 4 bases from V and 5 bases from J, the junction contained 2 bases not matched to a gene. CDR3 DNA (partial): TGTGCCAGCAGTCGGGACAGGGGGCCAGACACCCAGTAC. This codes for CASSRDRGPDTQY. The entire CDR3 protein reads CASSRDRGPDTQYF.

By sample fraction, this clone is medium-sized. Here the gene names and germline are mouse. The read ends 1 residue shy of where the CDR3 ends; the end is completed using the germline J gene. The rearrangement uses TRBV19 and TRBJ2-5; 8 positions match TRBD2. Germline V CDR1 and CDR2: FNHDT, SITEND (reference sequence). This CDR3 region has 13 residues. Trimming took 2 bases from V and 6 from J; bases not matched to a gene: 2. The sequenced part of the CDR3 DNA is TGTGCCAGCAGTATGGGGGGGCGCGACACCCAGTAC. It specifies CASSMGGRDTQY. The CDR3 as a whole reads CASSMGGRDTQYF.

In its sample, this clone ranks as medium-sized (0.01 to 0.1%). These gene names are mouse names. From the germline J gene comes the end of the CDR3, since the read stops 1 residue before it. This sequence joins TRBV16 and TRBJ2-3; 8 bases agree with TRBD2. V lost 0 bases, J lost 0 bases, and 11 bases stayed unmatched. Germline CDR1 is SGHSA and CDR2 is FRNQAP. The CDR3 is made up of 19 amino acids. Partial CDR3 DNA: TGTGCAAGCAGCTTAGATGAGGTGGGGGGGAAGGGGAGTGCAGAAACGCTGTAT. It yields the protein CASSLDEVGGKGSAETLY. The full CDR3 protein is CASSLDEVGGKGSAETLYF.